Sequencing of this TCR beta chain was carried out in a study of blood T cells in healthy people across ages. PCR was performed a second time for about 7 to 12 cycles using a sample-barcoded 5' primer and a J-beta primer mix. A template-switch adaptor containing 12 random nucleotides labeled each cDNA molecule. Paired-end reads containing CDR3 totaled no fewer than 2.5 million for each sample. TCRdb passed the 5' RACE reads through MiXCR, listing each CDR3 protein once. In the table there are about 930,000 distinct CDR3 sequences, 25% to 30% of which are singletons. Study findings and constraints: It was held that diversity estimates obtained from one million T cells represented underestimates. Both higher diversity and more naive CD4+ cells marked long-lived donors when set against aged donors.

The germline CDR1 and CDR2 sequences are SGDLS and YYNGEE. With 2 bases removed from V and 0 bases from J, the gap between germline ends came to 9 bases. The CDR3 is made up of 15 amino acids. This clonotype is a singleton in its sample. Its cognate antigen is unknown. The sample also formed part of further work on T cells of mothers and their children.

The sequencing sample was made of blood. J is TRBJ2-1 and V is TRBV9; a possible D gene is TRBD1 (6 bases). This TCR derives from a woman aged 40-49 years in good health. CDR3 protein: CASSVGAASYNEQFF. The DNA for the CDR3 is TGTGCCAGCAGCGTGGGGGCAGCCTCCTACAATGAGCAGTTCTTC.